The 18 T cell receptor beta chains below all came from one sample that was sequenced in a study of cytomegalovirus exposure and HLA in healthy donors. The PCR was carried out with 60 Vbeta primers and 13 Jbeta primers. Sequencing was performed with immunoSEQ multiplex PCR; in TCRdb, only in-frame clones are kept and a portion is missing. Of 85,000 to 120,000 clones in the sample, 70% to 85% are singletons; the top ten hold roughly 3.9%. Material for sequencing was PBMCs. Source of these receptors: a man in his sixties in good health and CMV-seronegative.

V usage is TRBV7-2 and J usage is TRBJ1-3; D is perhaps TRBD1 (6 bases). The CDR3 has 14 amino acids. V was shortened by 3 bases and J by 4 bases, with 10 bases between the two germline ends. The V gene's germline CDR1 is SGHTA and CDR2 FQGNSA. The CDR3 loop reads CASSLDSAGNTIYF. The CDR3 DNA reads TGTGCCAGCAGCTTGGACAGTGCGGGAAACACCATATATTTT.

The chain couples TRBV5-1 to TRBJ2-2; TRBD2 matches at 14 bases. This CDR3 is 17 amino acids long. V was pared by 4 bases and J by 5 bases, with 7 bases of the junction left unmatched. CDR1 and CDR2 (germline): SGHRS, YFSETQ. As DNA, the CDR3 is TGCGCCAGCAGCGCCGGGACTAGCGGGGGACGAACCGGGGAGCTGTTTTTT. Encoded protein: CASSAGTSGGRTGELFF.

The chain uses TRBV5-1 and TRBJ1-6; D is uncertain. This CDR3 region has 16 residues. The germline V and J ends were trimmed by 5 bases and 3 bases, with 15 bases remaining between them. CDR1 is SGHRS and CDR2 is YFSETQ in the germline V gene. CDR3 sequence reads: CASRAGFGGYNSPLHF. As DNA, the CDR3 is TGCGCCAGCAGAGCCGGGTTTGGAGGCTATAATTCACCCCTCCACTTT.

The chain links TRBV5-4 to TRBJ1-1, with a weak D call TRBD1 (5 bases). Germline V gene lookup returns CDR1 SGHNT and CDR2 YYREEE (reference sequence). The CDR3 is 15 residues long. With 0 bases removed from V and 1 base from J, the gap between germline ends came to 10 bases. The CDR3 loop reads CASSLAGGWNTEAFF. The CDR3 nucleotides read TGTGCCAGCAGCTTGGCCGGGGGGTGGAACACTGAAGCTTTCTTT.

The chain links TRBV11-2 to TRBJ1-5; no definite D call. The germline V and J ends were trimmed by 2 bases and 4 bases, with 6 bases remaining between them. The CDR3 consists of 13 residues. Germline lookup yields CDR1 SGHAT and CDR2 FQNNGV. CDR3 protein: CASSLTSNQPQHF. In DNA, the CDR3 is TGTGCCAGCAGCTTAACTAGTAATCAGCCCCAGCATTTT.

The chain couples TRBV7-2 to TRBJ1-3; 7 nucleotides align to TRBD1. Germline lookup yields CDR1 SGHTA and CDR2 FQGNSA. This CDR3 is 15 amino acids long. The V gene end was trimmed by 0 bases and the J gene end by 4 bases; junction bases not matched to a gene: 3. As DNA, the CDR3 is TGTGCCAGCAGCTTAGCGACAGGGTTCGGAAACACCATATATTTT. Its protein product is CASSLATGFGNTIYF.

The J gene is TRBJ2-5, the V gene TRBV7-8; 10 bases are shared with TRBD1. The V and J ends lost 5 bases and 5 bases, in that order; junction bases with no gene match: 8. The CDR3 covers 15 residues. CDR1 SGHVS and CDR2 FQNEAQ come from the germline V gene. The chain's CDR3 is CASSRMTGGMETQYF. The CDR3 coding sequence is TGTGCCAGCAGCCGGATGACAGGGGGCATGGAGACCCAGTACTTC.

The rearrangement uses TRBV6-1 and TRBJ2-3; 10 bases are shared with TRBD2. CDR1 MNHNS and CDR2 SASEGT come from the germline V gene. The CDR3 sequence is 14 residues long. The J segment lost 3 bases and the V segment lost 11 bases, leaving 8 bases of the junction unmatched. DNA of the CDR3: TGTGCCGCATCGCTGGGACTAGCGACAGATACGCAGTATTTT. Translating gives CAASLGLATDTQYF.

V is TRBV5-1 and J is TRBJ1-4; 7 bases fit TRBD1. Per germline, CDR1 SGHRS and CDR2 YFSETQ. The CDR3 is 16 amino acids. Unmatched junction bases numbered 8, after V lost 6 bases and J lost 0 bases. DNA of the CDR3: TGCGCCAGCAAGGACAGGCCCTTTGCAACTAATGAAAAACTGTTTTTT. Amino acids: CASKDRPFATNEKLFF.

The chain employs TRBV20-1 and TRBJ2-3; perhaps TRBD1 as D (6 bases). The germline V gene encodes CDR1 DFQATT and CDR2 SNEGSKA (reference sequence). V shed 6 bases and J shed 6 bases, with 10 bases lying between them. The CDR3 length is 11 residues. CDR3 sequence: CSAYDRDTQYF. The CDR3 DNA follows: TGCAGTGCATATGACAGGGATACGCAGTATTTT.

This clone was detected only a few times. The chain has TRBV2 and TRBJ1-2; 8 nucleotides line up with TRBD1. Germline CDR1 and CDR2: SNHLY and FYNNEI. V lost 5 bases and J lost 7; bases outside the gene matches: 9. CDR3 length: 14 amino acids. CDR3: CASSYGQGGVGYTF. CDR3 DNA sequence: TGTGCCAGCAGTTACGGACAGGGTGGCGTTGGCTACACCTTC.

This chain connects TRBV7-3 to TRBJ2-1; 7 positions agree with TRBD2. Germline trimming cut 1 base from V and 8 bases from J; bases unmatched to any gene: 8. There are 15 residues in the CDR3. Looked up from germline, CDR1 is SGHTA and CDR2 is FQGTGA. CDR3 sequence (DNA): TGTGCCAGCAGCTTAAGTCAGCGGGGTCTGGATGAGCAGTTCTTC. Protein: CASSLSQRGLDEQFF.

The CDR3 DNA sequence: TGTGCCAGCAGCATAAACGGACAGGGCCTCCGCTATGGCTACACCTTC. Encoded protein: CASSINGQGLRYGYTF. This chain connects TRBV7-9 to TRBJ1-2; 8 bases map to TRBD1. Trimming took 5 bases from V and 4 from J; bases not matched to a gene: 12. Germline loops: CDR1 SEHNR, CDR2 FQNEAQ (reference sequence). The CDR3 is 16 amino acids.

J is TRBJ1-3 and V is TRBV5-1; 8 positions agree with TRBD1. CDR1 SGHRS and CDR2 YFSETQ come from the germline V gene. The trim removed 3 bases at V and 0 bases at J, leaving 11 bases unmatched. CDR3 length: 18 residues. CDR3 DNA: TGCGCCAGCAGCTCTTGGACAGGGCGCCCGAGCTCTGGAAACACCATATATTTT. Amino acid sequence: CASSSWTGRPSSGNTIYF. The whole variable domain, filled in from reference TRBV5-1 and TRBJ1-3, reads KAGVTQTPRYLIKTRGQQVTLSCSPISGHRSVSWYQQTPGQGLQFLFEYFSETQRNKGNFPGRFSGRQFSNSRSEMNVSTLELGDSALYLCASSSWTGRPSSGNTIYFGEGSWLTVV.

V gene TRBV6-1 combines with J gene TRBJ2-7; TRBD2 aligns across 7 bases. CDR1 is MNHNS, CDR2 SASEGT, per germline. CDR3 size: 15 residues. With 1 base clipped from V and 4 bases from J, the junction kept 7 bases outside the gene matches. The CDR3, as DNA: TGTGCCAGCAGTGAAGAGGGGAGGGTTCCGTACGAGCAGTACGTC. It codes for CASSEEGRVPYEQYV.

The V call is TRBV6-1, the J call TRBJ1-3; D is unresolved. Germline V lookup: CDR1 MNHNS, CDR2 SASEGT. The V end was cut by 2 bases, the J end by 0 bases, with 29 bases between. This CDR3 has 22 residues. The CDR3 loop is CASSEIVAGILRYVASGNTIYF. Here the CDR3 DNA reads TGTGCCAGCAGTGAAATAGTGGCGGGGATTTTACGTTACGTGGCCTCTGGAAACACCATATATTTT.

The CDR3 bases are TGTGCCAGCAGAAACAGGGTGGGGACTAGGGAGACCCAGTACTTC. It codes for CASRNRVGTRETQYF. J is TRBJ2-5 and V is TRBV6-5, with 8 nucleotides matching TRBD2. The germline V gene has CDR1 MNHEY and CDR2 SVGAGI. The CDR3 is 15 residues long. The V segment lost 6 bases and the J segment 5 bases; nucleotides outside the gene matches: 11.

V gene TRBV4-3 combines with J gene TRBJ2-1; D might be TRBD2 (6 bases). Germline CDR1 reads LGHNA; CDR2 reads YSLEER. The CDR3 loop spans 15 amino acids. V was shortened by 4 bases and J by 4 bases, with 14 bases between the two germline ends. The CDR3, as DNA: TGCGCCAGCAGCCTAGGGTCCGGGACTTACAATGAGCAGTTCTTC. Translating gives CASSLGSGTYNEQFF.